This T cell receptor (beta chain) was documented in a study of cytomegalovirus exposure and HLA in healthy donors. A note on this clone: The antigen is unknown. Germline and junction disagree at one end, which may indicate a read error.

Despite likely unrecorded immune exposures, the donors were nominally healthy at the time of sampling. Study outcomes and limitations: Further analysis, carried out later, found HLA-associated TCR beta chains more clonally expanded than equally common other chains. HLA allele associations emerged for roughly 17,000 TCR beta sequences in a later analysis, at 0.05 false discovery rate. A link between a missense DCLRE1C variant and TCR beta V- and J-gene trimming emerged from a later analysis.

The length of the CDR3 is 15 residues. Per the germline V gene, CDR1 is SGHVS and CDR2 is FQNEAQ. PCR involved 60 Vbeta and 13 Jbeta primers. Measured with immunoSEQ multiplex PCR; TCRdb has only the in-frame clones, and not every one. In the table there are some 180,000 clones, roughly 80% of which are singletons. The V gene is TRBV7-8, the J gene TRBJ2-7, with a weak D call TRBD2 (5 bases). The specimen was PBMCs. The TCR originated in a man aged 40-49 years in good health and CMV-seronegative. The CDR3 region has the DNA TGTGCCAGCACCTTAACCCCCGGGGAAAACTACGAGCAGTACTTC. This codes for CASTLTPGENYEQYF.